This T cell receptor beta chain was sequenced for a study of CD8 T cells in ankylosing spondylitis. Study conclusions and caveats: Typical of ankylosing spondylitis blood, it appeared, was a TCR beta motif of eight highly homologous variants. Clones linked to disease, bearing a CD8+ phenotype, were relatively rare in peripheral blood.

This clonotype was found a few times. Its antigen is not identified. Library preparation for TCR beta used quantitative 5'-RACE with molecular barcodes. TCRdb re-called the 5' RACE reads through MiXCR, storing one row per CDR3 protein. The sample holds around 770,000 distinct CDR3 sequences, roughly 12% seen once. The CDR3 is made up of 15 amino acids. The germline CDR1 and CDR2 sequences are MRHNA and SNTAGT. Between the trimmed V and J ends, which lost 6 bases and 3 bases, there was a span of 15 bases. The V gene is TRBV6-4, the J gene TRBJ1-5; TRBD1 might be the D (6 bases). This clonotype originated in a male donor with ankylosing spondylitis. The sample comprised blood, either unsorted or a sorted T cell fraction (not recorded which). The CDR3 nucleotides are TGTGCCAGCAGCCCACGGGGGCGTCACAATCAGCCCCAGCATTTT. Translation gives CASSPRGRHNQPQHF.